The entry below describes one T cell receptor (beta chain). The data were taken from a study of blood T cell repertoires in COVID-19. The table came from immunoSEQ multiplex PCR; TCRdb's copy has only in-frame clones and leaves some out. This sample has fewer than 350,000 clones, with about 89% found just once. The germline V and J ends were trimmed by 3 bases and 0 bases, with 11 bases remaining between them. Germline V gene sequence: CDR1 ENHRY, CDR2 SYGVKD. CDR3 length: 15 amino acids. This receptor was obtained from a woman aged 50 to 60 who had recovered from COVID-19. This sequence joins TRBV10-3 and TRBJ1-1, with D possibly being TRBD1 (5 bases). The material sequenced was peripheral blood. The CDR3 protein is CAISETRVMNTEAFF. In nucleotides, the CDR3 is TGTGCCATCAGTGAAACCAGGGTCATGAACACTGAAGCTTTCTTT.